This T cell receptor beta chain came from a study of T cell responses to AZD1222 COVID-19 vaccine. Measured with immunoSEQ multiplex PCR; TCRdb has only the in-frame clones, and not every one. The repertoire consists of about 120,000 clones, with about 91% occurring once and the leading ten covering roughly 5%. This CDR3 has 14 residues. Trimming shortened V by 6 bases and J by 7 bases, and 18 bases separated the two germline ends. This clone was seen once. Its antigen is currently unknown. Study-level findings and limits: The donor cohort was predominantly white British with a female majority, and clonal diversity may have been underestimated. Dominant CD4 TCR responses targeted spike regions 160-218 and 743-854. Repertoire collection took place solely once the T cell response had peaked. Seropositive at baseline were only a handful of AZD1222 recipients.

The receptor's source is an adult in good health. V is TRBV23-1 and J is TRBJ1-1; tentative D call: TRBD1 (6 bases). TRBV23-1 is filed as an ORF, its function uncertain. The sequences come from peripheral blood, collected on day 0 of AZD1222 vaccination. CDR3 in DNA: TGCGCCAGCAGGGTGGGGGTCAGGGGAATTGAAGCTTTCTTT. It encodes CASRVGVRGIEAFF.